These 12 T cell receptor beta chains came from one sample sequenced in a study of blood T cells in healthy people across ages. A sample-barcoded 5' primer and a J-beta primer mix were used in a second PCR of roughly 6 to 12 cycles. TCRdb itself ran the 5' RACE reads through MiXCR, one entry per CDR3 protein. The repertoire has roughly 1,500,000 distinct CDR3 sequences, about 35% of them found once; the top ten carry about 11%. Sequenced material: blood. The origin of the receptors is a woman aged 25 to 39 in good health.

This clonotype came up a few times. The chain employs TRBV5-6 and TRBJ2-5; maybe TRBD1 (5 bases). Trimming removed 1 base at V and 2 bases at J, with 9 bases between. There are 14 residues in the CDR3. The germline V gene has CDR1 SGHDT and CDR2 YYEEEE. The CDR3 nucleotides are TGTGCCAGCAGCTTGCCCCGACAGCAAGAGACCCAGTACTTC. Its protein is CASSLPRQQETQYF.

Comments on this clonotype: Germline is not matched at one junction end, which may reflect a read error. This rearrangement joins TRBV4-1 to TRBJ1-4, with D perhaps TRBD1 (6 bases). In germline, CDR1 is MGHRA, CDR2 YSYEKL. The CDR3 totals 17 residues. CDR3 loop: CASSPLPPGGFNKKLFF. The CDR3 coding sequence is TGCGCCAGCAGCCCCCTCCCCCCCGGGGGCTTTAATAAAAAACTGTTTTTT.

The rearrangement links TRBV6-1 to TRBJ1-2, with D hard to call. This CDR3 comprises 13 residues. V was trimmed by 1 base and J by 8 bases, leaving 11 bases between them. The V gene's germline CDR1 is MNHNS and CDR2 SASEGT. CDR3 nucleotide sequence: TGTGCCAGCAGTGAAGTCAGGTACCGGGGCTACACCTTC. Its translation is CASSEVRYRGYTF.

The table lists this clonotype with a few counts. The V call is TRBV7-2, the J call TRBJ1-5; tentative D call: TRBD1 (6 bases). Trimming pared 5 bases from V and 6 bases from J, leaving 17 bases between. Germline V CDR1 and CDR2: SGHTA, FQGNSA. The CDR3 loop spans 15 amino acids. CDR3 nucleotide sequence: TGTGCCAGCAGCCGGATACGGGGGGCAGGTCAGCCCCAGCATTTT. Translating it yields CASSRIRGAGQPQHF.

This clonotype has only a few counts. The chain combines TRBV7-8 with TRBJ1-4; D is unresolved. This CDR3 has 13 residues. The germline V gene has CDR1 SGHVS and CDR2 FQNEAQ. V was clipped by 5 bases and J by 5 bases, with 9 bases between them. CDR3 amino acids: CASSVDGNEKLFF. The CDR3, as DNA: TGTGCCAGCAGCGTTGACGGGAATGAAAAACTGTTTTTT.

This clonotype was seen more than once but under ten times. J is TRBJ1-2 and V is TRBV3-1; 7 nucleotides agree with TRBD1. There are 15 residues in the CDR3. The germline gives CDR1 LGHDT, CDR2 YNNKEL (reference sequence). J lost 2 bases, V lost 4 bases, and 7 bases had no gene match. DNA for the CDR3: TGTGCCAGCAGCCTAACCCAGGGGGGGAACTATGGCTACACCTTC. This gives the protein CASSLTQGGNYGYTF.

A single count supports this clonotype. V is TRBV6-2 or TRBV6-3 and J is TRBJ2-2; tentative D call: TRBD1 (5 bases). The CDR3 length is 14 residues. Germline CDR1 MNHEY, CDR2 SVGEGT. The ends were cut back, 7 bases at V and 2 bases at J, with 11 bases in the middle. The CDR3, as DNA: TGTGCCAGCAAGGCAGGGTTAAACACCGGGGAGCTGTTTTTT. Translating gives CASKAGLNTGELFF.

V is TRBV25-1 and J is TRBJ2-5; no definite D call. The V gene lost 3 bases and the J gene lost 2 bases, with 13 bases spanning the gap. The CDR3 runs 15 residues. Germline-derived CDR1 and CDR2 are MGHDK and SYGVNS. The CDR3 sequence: CASSESYQLQETQYF. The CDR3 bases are TGTGCCAGCAGTGAGTCCTACCAGCTACAAGAGACCCAGTACTTC. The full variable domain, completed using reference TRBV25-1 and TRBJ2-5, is EADIYQTPRYLVIGTGKKITLECSQTMGHDKMYWYQQDPGMELHLIHYSYGVNSTEKGDLSSESTVSRIRTEHFPLTLESARPSHTSQYLCASSESYQLQETQYFGPGTRLLVL.

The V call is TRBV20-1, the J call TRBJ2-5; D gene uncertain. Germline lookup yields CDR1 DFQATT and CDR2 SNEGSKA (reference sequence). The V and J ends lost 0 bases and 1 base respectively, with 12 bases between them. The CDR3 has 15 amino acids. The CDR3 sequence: CSARDPGRTQETQYF. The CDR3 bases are TGCAGTGCTAGAGACCCCGGACGGACCCAAGAGACCCAGTACTTC.

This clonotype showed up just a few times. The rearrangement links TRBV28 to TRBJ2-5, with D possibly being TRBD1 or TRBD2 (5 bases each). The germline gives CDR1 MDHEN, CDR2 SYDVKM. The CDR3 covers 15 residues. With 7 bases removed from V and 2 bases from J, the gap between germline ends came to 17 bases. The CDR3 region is CASTLGTGNQETQYF. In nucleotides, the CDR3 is TGTGCCAGCACCCTAGGGACGGGTAATCAAGAGACCCAGTACTTC.

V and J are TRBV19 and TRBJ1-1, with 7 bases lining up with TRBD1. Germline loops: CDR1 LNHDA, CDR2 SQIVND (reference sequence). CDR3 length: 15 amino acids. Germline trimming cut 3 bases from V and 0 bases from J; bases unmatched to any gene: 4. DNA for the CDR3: TGTGCCAGTAGTATTACAGGGGCCATGAACACTGAAGCTTTCTTT. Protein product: CASSITGAMNTEAFF.

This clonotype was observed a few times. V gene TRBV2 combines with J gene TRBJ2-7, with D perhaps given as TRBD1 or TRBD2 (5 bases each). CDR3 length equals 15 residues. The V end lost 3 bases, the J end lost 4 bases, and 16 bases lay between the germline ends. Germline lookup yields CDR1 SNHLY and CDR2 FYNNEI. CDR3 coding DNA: TGTGCCAGCAGTGATTGGGGACCCAAGGGGTACGAGCAGTACTTC. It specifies CASSDWGPKGYEQYF. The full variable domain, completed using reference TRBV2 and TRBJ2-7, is EPEVTQTPSHQVTQMGQEVILRCVPISNHLYFYWYRQILGQKVEFLVSFYNNEISEKSEIFDDQFSVERPDGSNFTLKIRSTKLEDSAMYFCASSDWGPKGYEQYFGPGTRLTVT.